The rows below give T cell receptor beta chains drawn from one sample of a study of cytomegalovirus exposure and HLA in healthy donors. Clones were read by immunoSEQ multiplex PCR, and TCRdb kept only the in-frame ones, dropping some. The table for this sample gives 150,000 or so clones. Sequencing used PBMCs. All receptors derive from a woman between 55 and 75 years old in good health and CMV-seronegative. The CDR3 runs from the conserved cysteine through the conserved F or W. Fields, in order: CDR3 length, V gene, D gene, J gene, CDR3 DNA, CDR3 protein. D genes are given only for firm matches.

>14|TRBV5-4|.|TRBJ2-6
TGTGCCAGCAGCCGGGCGGGGGGGGCCAACGTCCTGACTTTC
CASSRAGGANVLTF
>14|TRBV6-5|.|TRBJ1-4
TGTGCCAGCAGCTGGAGCTTCTATAATGAAAAACTGTTTTTT
CASSWSFYNEKLFF
>12|TRBV2|TRBD1|TRBJ2-1
TGTGCCACCGGGACAGGGAACAATGAGCAGTTCTTC
CATGTGNNEQFF
>15|TRBV13|TRBD1|TRBJ2-1
TGTGCCAGCAGCCTGGAAGGACAGGGGGAATATGAGCAGTTCTTC
CASSLEGQGEYEQFF
>15|TRBV14|TRBD2|TRBJ2-1
TGTGCCAGCAGCCAGCGACTAGCCCTTTACAATGAGCAGTTCTTC
CASSQRLALYNEQFF
>13|TRBV27|.|TRBJ1-1
TGTGCCAGCACCCGCGACAGGAACACTGAAGCTTTCTTT
CASTRDRNTEAFF
>15|TRBV7-3|.|TRBJ2-3
TGTGCCAGCAGCCCCCTCGGAGGAGGCAGCGATACGCAGTATTTT
CASSPLGGGSDTQYF
>14|TRBV30|TRBD2|TRBJ2-3
TGTGCCTGGAGTCTAGCGGGAGCGGGTGATACGCAGTATTTT
CAWSLAGAGDTQYF
>12|TRBV29-1|TRBD1|TRBJ1-1
TGCAGCTACCGGACAGGGATCACTGAAGCTTTCTTT
CSYRTGITEAFF
>13|TRBV29-1|TRBD1|TRBJ1-1
TGCAGCGTTGGAGCAGGGGGAGAACCTGAAGCTTTCTTT
CSVGAGGEPEAFF